This T cell receptor (beta chain) was sequenced for a study of T cells after yellow fever vaccination. Regarding this clonotype: Its antigen remains unknown.

TCRdb re-analysed the 5' RACE reads in MiXCR, keeping a single row per CDR3 protein. The table includes roughly 240,000 distinct CDR3 sequences, approximately 6.8% detected once. Notes on the study in general: Reappearance after the booster was seen for most primary-vaccination clones, at about 95% CD4 and roughly 90% CD8. The study found a weaker secondary response that peaked faster, day 5 versus 15. Sorted repertoires could include abundant contaminating clonotypes from bulk cells. A small proportion of clonotypes was detected in both the CD4 and CD8 compartments.

CDR3 length: 13 amino acids. V was clipped by 8 bases and J by 15 bases, with 20 bases between them. This sequence originates from a young man who received the YFV17D yellow fever vaccine. Sequences were derived from CD4+ T cells sorted from PBMCs, sampled on the day of the yellow fever booster vaccination. V usage is TRBV12-3 or TRBV12-4 and J usage is TRBJ1-6; possibly TRBD1 for D (6 bases). The CDR3 sequence: CASLRGGTGHLHF. The CDR3 coding sequence is TGTGCCAGCCTCCGCGGGGGGACGGGACACCTCCACTTT.